This T cell receptor (beta chain) emerged from a study of shared clonotypes between healthy human individuals. CD4+ cells underwent separation, giving CD45RA+ naive and CD45RA-negative memory subsets. Repertoires were generated with immunoSEQ multiplex PCR, while TCRdb's copy carries only in-frame clones and drops some. The data show millions of clones, roughly 95% seen once. Trimming shortened V by 4 bases and J by 1 base, and 8 bases separated the two germline ends. Germline V gene lookup returns CDR1 SNHLY and CDR2 FYNNEI. The CDR3 extends over 15 amino acids. To note about this clone: Antigen specificity is unknown.

The study's findings and limits: Only a few donors were included, so the genetic and exposure-history diversity represented was limited.

This TCR came from a young man in good health. The V and J genes are TRBV2 and TRBJ2-6; D not resolved. Sequencing was performed on naive CD4+ T cells sorted from blood. Documented subset: CD45RA+ positively selected. The CDR3 DNA sequence: TGTGCCAGCAGTGGGGCCCCTTCTGGGGCCAACGTCCTGACTTTC. Amino acid sequence: CASSGAPSGANVLTF.